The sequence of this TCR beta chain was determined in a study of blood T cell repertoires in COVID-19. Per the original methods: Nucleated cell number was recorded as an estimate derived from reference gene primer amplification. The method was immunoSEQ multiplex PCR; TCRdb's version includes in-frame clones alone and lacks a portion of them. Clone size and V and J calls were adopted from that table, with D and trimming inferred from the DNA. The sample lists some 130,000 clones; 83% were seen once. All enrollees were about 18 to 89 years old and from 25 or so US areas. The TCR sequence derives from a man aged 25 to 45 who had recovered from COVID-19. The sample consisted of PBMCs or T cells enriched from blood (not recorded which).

The CDR3 loop is CASSDRGGNSPLHF. The CDR3 region has the DNA TGTGCCAGTAGTGACAGGGGCGGTAATTCACCCCTCCACTTT. The chain is built from TRBV19 and TRBJ1-6; 8 bases fit TRBD1. V dropped 5 bases and J dropped 6; count of bases not matched to a gene: 3. The V gene's germline CDR1 is LNHDA and CDR2 SQIVND (reference sequence). The CDR3 runs 14 residues.